This TCR beta chain is from a study of cytomegalovirus exposure and HLA in healthy donors. Study-level background: The 120 validation repertoires used the same platform as the approximately 670 first-cohort repertoires (as reported by a later analysis).

Per the germline V gene, CDR1 is SGHRS and CDR2 is YFSETQ. This CDR3 is built from 16 residues. Sequencing used immunoSEQ multiplex PCR; TCRdb keeps in-frame clones, though not all of them. Of under 150,000 clones detected, approximately 86% appear once; the ten largest clones hold approximately 8.7%. Study outcomes and limitations: Listed as cytomegalovirus-associated were 164 TCR beta chains. Specificity for CMV antigens was confirmed in vitro for three of the CMV-associated chains.

The donors were members of the validation cohort comprising over a hundred subjects, separate from the roughly 650-subject first cohort. On this clone: Its antigen is as yet unknown. One end of the junction does not line up with germline, which may come from a read error.

The rearrangement uses TRBV5-1 and TRBJ1-4; 9 positions agree with TRBD1. The source of this sequence is a young man in good health and CMV-seropositive. The source material was PBMCs. CDR3 nucleotide sequence: TGCGCCAGCAGTTTGGCCCCGGGACAGGGAGATGAAAAACTGTTTTTT. It codes for CASSLAPGQGDEKLFF. The full variable domain, completed using reference TRBV5-1 and TRBJ1-4, is KAGVTQTPRYLIKTRGQQVTLSCSPISGHRSVSWYQQTPGQGLQFLFEYFSETQRNKGNFPGRFSGRQFSNSRSEMNVSTLELGDSALYLCASSLAPGQGDEKLFFGSGTQLSVL.